This T cell receptor (beta chain) was observed in a study of CD8+CD57+ T cells in acquired aplastic anemia. Overall study findings and caveats: No significant difference in CD8+ Simpson's diversity was found between patients and controls. Between patients and controls, some 31 CD8+ CDR3 sequences were found in common.

To note about this clonotype: Antigen specificity is unknown. This sequence may be a read error, since a much larger clone differs from it by one base.

V was clipped by 1 base and J by 8 bases; unmatched bases: 11. Germline CDR1 LGHNA, CDR2 YSLEER. The CDR3 spans 17 residues. Genomic DNA was employed as the template in profiling TCR beta VDJ and CDR3. From the reads, TCRdb called clonotypes with MiXCR, one entry per CDR3 protein. The table lists 160,000 or so distinct CDR3 sequences, roughly 50% of them singletons, with more than 30% in the top ten. Patients chosen for sequencing had shown CD8+CD57+ cell expansion by flow cytometry. All participating patients were living with severe acquired aplastic anemia. J is TRBJ2-3 and V is TRBV4-3; TRBD2 agrees at 11 bases. This receptor was identified in a human donor with aplastic anemia. The sample consisted of sorted CD4+, CD8+, or CD8+CD57+ T cells (not recorded which) from PBMCs. This CDR3 is CASSQARRLAGGGTQYF. DNA of the CDR3: TGCGCCAGCAGCCAAGCCCGTCGGCTAGCGGGAGGAGGTACGCAGTATTTT.